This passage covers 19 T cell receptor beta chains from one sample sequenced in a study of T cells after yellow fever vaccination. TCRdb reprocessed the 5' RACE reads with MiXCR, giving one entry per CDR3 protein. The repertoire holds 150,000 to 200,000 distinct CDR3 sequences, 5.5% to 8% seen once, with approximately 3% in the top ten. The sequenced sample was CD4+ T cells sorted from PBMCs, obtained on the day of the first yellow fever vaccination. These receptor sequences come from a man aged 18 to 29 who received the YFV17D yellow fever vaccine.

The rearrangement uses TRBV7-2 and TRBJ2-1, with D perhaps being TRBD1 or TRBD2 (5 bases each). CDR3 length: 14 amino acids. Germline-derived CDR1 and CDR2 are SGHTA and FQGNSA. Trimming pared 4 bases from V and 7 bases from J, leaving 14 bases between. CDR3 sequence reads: CASSWGRPGNEQFF. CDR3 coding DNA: TGTGCCAGCAGCTGGGGACGACCAGGGAATGAGCAGTTCTTC.

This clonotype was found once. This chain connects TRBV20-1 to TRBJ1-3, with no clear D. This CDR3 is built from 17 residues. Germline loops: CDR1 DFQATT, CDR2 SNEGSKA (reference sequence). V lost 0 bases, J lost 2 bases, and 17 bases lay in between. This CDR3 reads CSARDPSDGATGNTIYF. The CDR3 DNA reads TGCAGTGCTAGAGATCCCTCGGACGGAGCTACTGGAAACACCATATATTTT.

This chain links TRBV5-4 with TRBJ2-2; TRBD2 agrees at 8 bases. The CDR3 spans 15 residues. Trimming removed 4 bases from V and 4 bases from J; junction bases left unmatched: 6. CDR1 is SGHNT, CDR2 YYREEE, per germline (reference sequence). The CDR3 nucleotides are TGTGCCAGCAGCCAACGGGGGGGCCTCACCGGGGAGCTGTTTTTT. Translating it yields CASSQRGGLTGELFF.

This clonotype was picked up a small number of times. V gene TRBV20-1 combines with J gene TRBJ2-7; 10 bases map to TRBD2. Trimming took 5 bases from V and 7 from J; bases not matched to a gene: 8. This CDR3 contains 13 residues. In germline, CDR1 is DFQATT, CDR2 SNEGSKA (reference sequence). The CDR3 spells CSAQSGGAREQYF. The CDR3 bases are TGCAGTGCTCAGAGCGGGGGGGCAAGGGAGCAGTACTTC.

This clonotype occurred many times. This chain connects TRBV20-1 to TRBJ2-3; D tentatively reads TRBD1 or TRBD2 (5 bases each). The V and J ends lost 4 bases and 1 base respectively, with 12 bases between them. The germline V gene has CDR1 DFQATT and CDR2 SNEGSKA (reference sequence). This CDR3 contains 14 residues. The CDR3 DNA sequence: TGCAGTGCTAAGGGGAGACTTCGCACAGATACGCAGTATTTT. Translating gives CSAKGRLRTDTQYF.

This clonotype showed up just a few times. CDR3 nucleotides: TGTGCCAGCAGCTTAGTAGTTGCAACTAATGAAAAACTGTTTTTT. It yields the protein CASSLVVATNEKLFF. This rearrangement joins TRBV11-2 to TRBJ1-4; D uncertain. Germline V gives CDR1 SGHAT, CDR2 FQNNGV. With 1 base removed from V and 0 bases from J, the gap between germline ends came to 6 bases. This CDR3 is built from 15 residues.

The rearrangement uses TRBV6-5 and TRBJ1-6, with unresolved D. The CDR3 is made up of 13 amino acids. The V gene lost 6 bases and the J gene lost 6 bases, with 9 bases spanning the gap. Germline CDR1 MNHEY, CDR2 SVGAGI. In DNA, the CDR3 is TGTGCCAGCAGGGGCAGAAGTAATTCACCCCTCCACTTT. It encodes CASRGRSNSPLHF.

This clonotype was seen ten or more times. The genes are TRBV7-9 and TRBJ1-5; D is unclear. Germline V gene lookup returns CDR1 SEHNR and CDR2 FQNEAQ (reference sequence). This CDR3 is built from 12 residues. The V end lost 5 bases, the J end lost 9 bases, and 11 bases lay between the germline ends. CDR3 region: CASSTAGPPQHF. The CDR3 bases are TGTGCCAGCAGCACCGCGGGCCCGCCCCAGCATTTT.

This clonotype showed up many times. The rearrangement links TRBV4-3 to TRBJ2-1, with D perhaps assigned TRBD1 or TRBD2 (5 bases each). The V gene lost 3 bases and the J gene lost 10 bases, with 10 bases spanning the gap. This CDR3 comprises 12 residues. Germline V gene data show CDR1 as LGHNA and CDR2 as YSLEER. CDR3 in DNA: TGCGCCAGCAGCCATCCCGGGACGGAGCAGTTCTTC. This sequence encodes CASSHPGTEQFF.

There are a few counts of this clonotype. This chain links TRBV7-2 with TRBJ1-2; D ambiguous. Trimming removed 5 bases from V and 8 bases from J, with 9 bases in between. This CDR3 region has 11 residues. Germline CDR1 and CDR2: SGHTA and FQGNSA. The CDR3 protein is CASSPTSGYTF. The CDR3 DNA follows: TGTGCCAGCAGCCCAACGTCAGGCTACACCTTC.

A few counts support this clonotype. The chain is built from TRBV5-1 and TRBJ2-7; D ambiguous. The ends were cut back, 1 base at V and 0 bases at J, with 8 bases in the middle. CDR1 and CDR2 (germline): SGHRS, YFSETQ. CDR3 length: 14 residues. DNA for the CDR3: TGCGCCAGCAGCTTGTCCGGAAGCTCCTACGAGCAGTACTTC. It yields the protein CASSLSGSSYEQYF.

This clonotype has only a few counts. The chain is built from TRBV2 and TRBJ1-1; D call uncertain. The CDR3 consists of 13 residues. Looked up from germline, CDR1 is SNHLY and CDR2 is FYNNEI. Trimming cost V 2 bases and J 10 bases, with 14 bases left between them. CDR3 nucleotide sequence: TGTGCCAGCAGTGAAAGGTGGGCAGAGCGAGCTTTCTTT. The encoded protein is CASSERWAERAFF.

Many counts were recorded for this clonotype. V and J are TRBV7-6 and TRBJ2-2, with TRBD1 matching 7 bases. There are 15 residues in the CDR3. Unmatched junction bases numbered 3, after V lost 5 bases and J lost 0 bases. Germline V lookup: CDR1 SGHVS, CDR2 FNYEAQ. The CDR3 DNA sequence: TGTGCCAGCAGCCAGGGACAGTCGAACACCGGGGAGCTGTTTTTT. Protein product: CASSQGQSNTGELFF.

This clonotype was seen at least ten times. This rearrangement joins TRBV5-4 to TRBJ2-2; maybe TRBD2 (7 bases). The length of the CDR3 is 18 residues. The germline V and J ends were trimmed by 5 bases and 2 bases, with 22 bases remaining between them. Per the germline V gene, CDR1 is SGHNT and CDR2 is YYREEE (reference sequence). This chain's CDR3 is CASSPIGAGAQNTGELFF. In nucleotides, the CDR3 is TGTGCCAGCAGTCCGATCGGGGCGGGGGCCCAAAACACCGGGGAGCTGTTTTTT.

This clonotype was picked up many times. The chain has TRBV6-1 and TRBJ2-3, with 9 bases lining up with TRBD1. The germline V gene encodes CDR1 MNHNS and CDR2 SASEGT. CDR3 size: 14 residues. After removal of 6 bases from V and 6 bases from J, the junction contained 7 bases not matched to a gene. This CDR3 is CASSLTGGDDTQYF. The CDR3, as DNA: TGTGCCAGCAGCTTGACAGGGGGAGACGATACGCAGTATTTT.

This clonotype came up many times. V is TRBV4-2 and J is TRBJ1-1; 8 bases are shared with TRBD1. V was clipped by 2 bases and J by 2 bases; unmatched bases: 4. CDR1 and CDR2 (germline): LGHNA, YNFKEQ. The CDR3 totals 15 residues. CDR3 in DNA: TGTGCCAGCAGCCAACAGGGGGCTTCCAACACTGAAGCTTTCTTT. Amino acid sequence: CASSQQGASNTEAFF.

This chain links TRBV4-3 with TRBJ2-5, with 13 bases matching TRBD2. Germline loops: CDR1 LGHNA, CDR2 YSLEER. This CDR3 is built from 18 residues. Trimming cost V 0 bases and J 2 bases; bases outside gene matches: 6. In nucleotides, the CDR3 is TGCGCCAGCAGCCAAGATCCAGGACTAGCGGGAGAACAAGAGACCCAGTACTTC. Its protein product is CASSQDPGLAGEQETQYF.

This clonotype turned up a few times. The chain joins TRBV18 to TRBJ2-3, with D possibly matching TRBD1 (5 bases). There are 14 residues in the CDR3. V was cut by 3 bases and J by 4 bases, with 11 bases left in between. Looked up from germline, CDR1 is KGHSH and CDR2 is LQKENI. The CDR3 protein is CASSPSQGPDTQYF. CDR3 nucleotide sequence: TGTGCCAGCTCACCGTCGCAGGGCCCAGATACGCAGTATTTT.

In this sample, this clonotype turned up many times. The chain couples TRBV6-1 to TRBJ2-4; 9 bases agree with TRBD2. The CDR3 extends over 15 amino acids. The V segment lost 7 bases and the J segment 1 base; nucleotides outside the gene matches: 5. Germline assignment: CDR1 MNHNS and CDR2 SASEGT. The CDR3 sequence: CASKRGAPAKNIQYF. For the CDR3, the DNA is TGTGCCAGCAAGCGGGGGGCCCCGGCCAAAAACATTCAGTACTTC.